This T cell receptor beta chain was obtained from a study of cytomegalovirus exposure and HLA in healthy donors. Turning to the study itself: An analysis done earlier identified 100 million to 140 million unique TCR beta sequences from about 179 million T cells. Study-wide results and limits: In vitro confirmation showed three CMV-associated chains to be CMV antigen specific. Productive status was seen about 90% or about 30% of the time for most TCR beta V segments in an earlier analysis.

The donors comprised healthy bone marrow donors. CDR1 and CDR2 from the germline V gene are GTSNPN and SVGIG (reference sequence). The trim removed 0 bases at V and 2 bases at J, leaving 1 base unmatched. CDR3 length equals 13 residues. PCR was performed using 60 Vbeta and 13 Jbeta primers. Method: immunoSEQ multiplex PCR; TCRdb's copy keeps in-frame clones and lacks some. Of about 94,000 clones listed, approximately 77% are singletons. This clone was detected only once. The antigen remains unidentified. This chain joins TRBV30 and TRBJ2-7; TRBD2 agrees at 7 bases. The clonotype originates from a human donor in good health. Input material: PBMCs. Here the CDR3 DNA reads TGTGCCTGGAGTGTTGGGGGGGCCTACGAGCAGTACTTC. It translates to CAWSVGGAYEQYF.